This record concerns one T cell receptor beta chain sequence. This clone has ten or more counts. Which antigen it targets is not known. Within one base of it there is no much larger clone, and no base qualities were kept. Looking up the germline V gene yields CDR1 SNHLY and CDR2 FYNNEI. At the junction V is shortened by 8 bases and J by 2 bases, with 25 bases in between. The CDR3 covers 17 residues, taking in both the cysteine and the phenylalanine. This entry keeps only the CDR3 DNA: 51 bases, framed from base 1. No patient had received any treatment before thyroid surgery. Patient clinical samples collected from 2012 to 2018 were retrospectively analysed using T-cell receptor beta sequencing. The record originates from a study of metastatic and nonmetastatic thyroid tumors (dated by TCRdb to about 2020). Turning to the overall study: The researchers compared repertoires between peripheral blood samples and tumor or nodule tissue samples from patients with malignant or benign thyroid disease.

Library preparation used PCR. TCRdb records Illumina HiSeq 4000 as the sequencer. High-throughput sequencing was used to profile the TCR beta-chain CDR3 region of each patient. The original methods were these. CDR3 differences across clinicopathological groups were used to build a classifier for discriminating distant-metastatic papillary thyroid cancer patients. To measure repertoire diversity the researchers used the Shannon index, while the Morisita-Horn index served to gauge how similar the tumor and blood repertoires were. TCRdb reprocessing: public reads trimmed at Q25 with fastp, clones called with MiXCR, in-frame beta chains kept. The V and J calls follow TCRdb's processing rather than the paper's. Here the sample has roughly 30,000 clones; 11% occur a single time. Clones ranked in the top ten supply more than 15% of the sample. The investigation overall reported the following: TCR beta diversity was reported as significantly higher in malignant tumors than in benign nodules, in both blood and tumor samples.

This clonotype was obtained from a female donor with papillary thyroid cancer or a benign thyroid nodule (not recorded which). Some clones in this sample may be carry-over from other donors' samples. Source material: blood. The chain is made from TRBV2 and TRBJ2-7; TRBD2 could be the D gene, as 5 bases match. CDR3 region: CASAPRGIFKRPYEQYF. The DNA reads TGTGCCAGCGCCCCTAGAGGCATATTCAAGCGGCCCTACGAGCAGTACTTC.